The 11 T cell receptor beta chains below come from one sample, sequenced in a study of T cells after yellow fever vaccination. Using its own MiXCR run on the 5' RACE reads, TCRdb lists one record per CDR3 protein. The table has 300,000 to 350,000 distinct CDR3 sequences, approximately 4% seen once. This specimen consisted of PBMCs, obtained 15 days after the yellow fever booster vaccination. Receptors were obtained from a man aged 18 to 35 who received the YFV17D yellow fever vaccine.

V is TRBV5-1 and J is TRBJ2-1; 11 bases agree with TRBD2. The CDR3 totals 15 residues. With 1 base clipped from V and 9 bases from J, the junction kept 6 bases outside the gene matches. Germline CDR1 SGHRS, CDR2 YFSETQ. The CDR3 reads CASSLTSGGRGEQFF. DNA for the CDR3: TGCGCCAGCAGCTTGACTAGCGGGGGAAGGGGTGAGCAGTTCTTC.

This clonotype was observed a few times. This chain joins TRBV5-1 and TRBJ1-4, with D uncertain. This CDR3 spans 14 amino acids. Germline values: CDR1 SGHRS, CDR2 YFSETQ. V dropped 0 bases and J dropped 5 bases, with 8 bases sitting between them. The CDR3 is CASSLGGENEKLFF. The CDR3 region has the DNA TGCGCCAGCAGCTTGGGCGGCGAGAATGAAAAACTGTTTTTT. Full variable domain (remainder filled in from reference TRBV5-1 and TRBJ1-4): KAGVTQTPRYLIKTRGQQVTLSCSPISGHRSVSWYQQTPGQGLQFLFEYFSETQRNKGNFPGRFSGRQFSNSRSEMNVSTLELGDSALYLCASSLGGENEKLFFGSGTQLSVL.

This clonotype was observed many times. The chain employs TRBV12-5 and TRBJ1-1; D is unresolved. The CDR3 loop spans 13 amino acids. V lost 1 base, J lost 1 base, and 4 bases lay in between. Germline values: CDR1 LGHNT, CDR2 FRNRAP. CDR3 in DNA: TGTGCTAGTGGTTTGGGGCGGAACACTGAAGCTTTCTTT. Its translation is CASGLGRNTEAFF.

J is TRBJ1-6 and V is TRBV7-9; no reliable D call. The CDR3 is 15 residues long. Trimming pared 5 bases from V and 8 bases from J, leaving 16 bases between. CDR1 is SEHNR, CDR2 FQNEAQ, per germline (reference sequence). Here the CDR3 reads CASSPPGVVYSPLHF. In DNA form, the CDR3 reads TGTGCCAGCAGCCCCCCTGGGGTAGTTTATTCACCCCTCCACTTT.

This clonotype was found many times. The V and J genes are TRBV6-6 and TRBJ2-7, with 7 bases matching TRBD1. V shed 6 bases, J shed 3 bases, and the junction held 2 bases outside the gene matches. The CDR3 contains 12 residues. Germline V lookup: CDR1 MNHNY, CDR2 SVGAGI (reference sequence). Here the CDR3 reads CASSPGGYEQYV. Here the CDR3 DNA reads TGTGCCAGCAGCCCAGGGGGCTACGAGCAGTACGTC.

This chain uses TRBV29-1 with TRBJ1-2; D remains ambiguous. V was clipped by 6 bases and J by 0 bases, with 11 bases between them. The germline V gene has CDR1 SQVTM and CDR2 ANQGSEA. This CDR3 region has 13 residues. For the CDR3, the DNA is TGCAGCGTCCCTCACGGGGCTAACTATGGCTACACCTTC. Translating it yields CSVPHGANYGYTF.

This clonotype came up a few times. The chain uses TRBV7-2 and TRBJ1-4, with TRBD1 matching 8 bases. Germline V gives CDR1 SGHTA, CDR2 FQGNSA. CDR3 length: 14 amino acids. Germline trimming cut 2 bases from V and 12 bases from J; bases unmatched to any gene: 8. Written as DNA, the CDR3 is TGTGCCAGCAGCTTAAGGCAGGGGGCTGCGGAACTGTTTTTT. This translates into CASSLRQGAAELFF.

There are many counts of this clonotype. The CDR3 loop is CASSQDGGGAYNEQFF. The CDR3 coding sequence is TGTGCCAGCAGCCAAGACGGCGGGGGGGCCTACAATGAGCAGTTCTTC. The chain uses TRBV4-2 and TRBJ2-1, with 9 bases lining up with TRBD2. The CDR3 covers 16 residues. CDR1 LGHNA and CDR2 YNFKEQ come from the germline V gene. Trimming removed 0 bases from V and 2 bases from J; junction bases left unmatched: 2.

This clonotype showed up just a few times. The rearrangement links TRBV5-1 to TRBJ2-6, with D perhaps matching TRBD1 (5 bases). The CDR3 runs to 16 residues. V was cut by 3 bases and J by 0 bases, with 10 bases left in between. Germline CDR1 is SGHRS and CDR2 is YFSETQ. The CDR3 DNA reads TGCGCCAGCAGCTCTTGGGGCGGCTCTGGGGCCAACGTCCTGACTTTC. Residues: CASSSWGGSGANVLTF.

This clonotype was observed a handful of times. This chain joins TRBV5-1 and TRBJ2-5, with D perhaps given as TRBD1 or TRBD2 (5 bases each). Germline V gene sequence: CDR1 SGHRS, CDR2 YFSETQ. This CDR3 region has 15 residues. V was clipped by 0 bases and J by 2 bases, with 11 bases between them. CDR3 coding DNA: TGCGCCAGCAGCTTGGATGGGGGAAATCAAGAGACCCAGTACTTC. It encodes CASSLDGGNQETQYF.

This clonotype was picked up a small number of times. CDR3 nucleotides: TGCGCCAGCAGCCACCCAATAGGGACTGGTAACTATGGCTACACCTTC. It is translated as CASSHPIGTGNYGYTF. The V and J genes are TRBV4-3 and TRBJ1-2; TRBD1 might be the D (5 bases). Germline values: CDR1 LGHNA, CDR2 YSLEER. The germline V and J ends were trimmed by 3 bases and 1 base, with 15 bases remaining between them. CDR3 size: 16 residues.